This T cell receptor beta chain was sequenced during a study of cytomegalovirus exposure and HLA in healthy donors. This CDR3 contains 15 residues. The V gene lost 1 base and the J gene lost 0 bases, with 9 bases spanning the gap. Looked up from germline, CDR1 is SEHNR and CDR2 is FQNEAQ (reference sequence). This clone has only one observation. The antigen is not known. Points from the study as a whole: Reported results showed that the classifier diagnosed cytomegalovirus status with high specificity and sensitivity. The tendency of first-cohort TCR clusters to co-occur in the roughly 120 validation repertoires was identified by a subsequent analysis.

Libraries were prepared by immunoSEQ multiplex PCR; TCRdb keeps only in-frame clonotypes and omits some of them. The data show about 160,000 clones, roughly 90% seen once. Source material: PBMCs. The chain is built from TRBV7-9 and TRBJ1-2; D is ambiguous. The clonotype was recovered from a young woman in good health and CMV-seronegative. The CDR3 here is CASSLVRGANYGYTF. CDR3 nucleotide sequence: TGTGCCAGCAGCTTAGTTCGGGGAGCTAACTATGGCTACACCTTC. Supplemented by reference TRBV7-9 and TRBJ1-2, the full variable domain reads DTGVSQNPRHKITKRGQNVTFRCDPISEHNRLYWYRQTLGQGPEFLTYFQNEAQLEKSRLLSDRFSAERPKGSFSTLEIQRTEQGDSAMYLCASSLVRGANYGYTFGSGTRLTVV.